A selection of T cell receptor beta chains follows, all from one sample in a study of blood T cell repertoires in COVID-19. Assay used: immunoSEQ multiplex PCR; TCRdb lists only in-frame clones, some missing. The table lists fewer than 250,000 clones, roughly 90% of them singletons. Sequencing was done on a sample of PBMCs or T cells enriched from blood (not recorded which). The receptor source for this set is a woman between 18 and 29 years old who had recovered from COVID-19. The conserved cysteine and the conserved F or W are not part of the CDR3 here. Each record gives: J gene, V gene, CDR3 protein.

>TRBJ2-6|TRBV27
ASRGLGPPRFPGANVLT
>TRBJ1-2|TRBV6-5
ASSYGTTNYGYT
>TRBJ1-6|TRBV10-3
AISEYRTSNSPLH
>TRBJ1-2|TRBV13
ASDHRGGYGYT
>TRBJ1-2|TRBV2
ASWDIYGYT
>TRBJ2-2|TRBV28
ASSFGGLAGGELF
>TRBJ1-5|TRBV27
ASSQSGSSNQPQH
>TRBJ1-1|TRBV10-1
ASRHRDSKRAF
>TRBJ2-7|TRBV24-1
ATSPGQGFYEQY
>TRBJ2-7|TRBV18
ASSPTGGGTFYEQY
>TRBJ1-5|TRBV30
AWSSEVDRGQPQH
>TRBJ2-3|TRBV6-1
ASSFGTSADTQY
>TRBJ1-6|TRBV5-1
ASSLVADSSPLH
>TRBJ2-2|TRBV6-7
ASSYSGGRWVEEAGELF
>TRBJ1-1|TRBV5-1
ASSLALQGAEAF
>TRBJ1-3|TRBV5-1
ASSLAADSGNTIY
>TRBJ2-7|TRBV27
ASSLGTGFYEQY
>TRBJ2-7|TRBV6-5
ASSYGPGYYEQY
>TRBJ1-5|TRBV19
ASSGTGGGQPQH
>TRBJ1-2|TRBV28
ASSPWKAASNYGYT
>TRBJ2-2|TRBV7-8
ASSIDRANTGELF
>TRBJ1-1|TRBV2
ASSSRGLAGAF
>TRBJ1-2|TRBV25-1
ASSDAGHNYGYT
>TRBJ1-1|TRBV6-2/TRBV6-3
ASSYSPTGGANTEAF
>TRBJ1-1|TRBV28
ATYEGNTEAF
>TRBJ2-3|TRBV5-1
ASSRGLVPNTQY
>TRBJ1-1|TRBV19
ASSMSREMIEAF
>TRBJ1-2|TRBV6-5
ASRPGQGRGYT
>TRBJ2-5|TRBV29-1
SVEESGTGFGETQY
>TRBJ1-5|TRBV21-1
AFRAGTGESADTHKNQPQH
>TRBJ2-1|TRBV2
ASSERAGAYNEQF
>TRBJ2-7|TRBV14
ASSQDRGRGISYEQY
>TRBJ1-4|TRBV11-2
ASSPLLGSTNEKLF
>TRBJ2-3|TRBV6-5
ASSYSIGGTDTQY
>TRBJ1-2|TRBV19
ASTPSDRFYGYT
>TRBJ1-6|TRBV27
ASSFGGQSSYNSPLH
>TRBJ1-6|TRBV7-9
ASSLARGVSPLH
>TRBJ1-1|TRBV29-1
SVDRGRSEAF
>TRBJ2-7|TRBV6-5
ASRPRQGSVYEQY
>TRBJ2-2|TRBV3-1/TRBV3-2
ASSQQGAGELF
>TRBJ1-1|TRBV5-1
ASRLLTGNTEAF
>TRBJ1-5|TRBV15
ATSSPTGSSQPQH
>TRBJ2-1|TRBV29-1
SAAGQGYNEQF